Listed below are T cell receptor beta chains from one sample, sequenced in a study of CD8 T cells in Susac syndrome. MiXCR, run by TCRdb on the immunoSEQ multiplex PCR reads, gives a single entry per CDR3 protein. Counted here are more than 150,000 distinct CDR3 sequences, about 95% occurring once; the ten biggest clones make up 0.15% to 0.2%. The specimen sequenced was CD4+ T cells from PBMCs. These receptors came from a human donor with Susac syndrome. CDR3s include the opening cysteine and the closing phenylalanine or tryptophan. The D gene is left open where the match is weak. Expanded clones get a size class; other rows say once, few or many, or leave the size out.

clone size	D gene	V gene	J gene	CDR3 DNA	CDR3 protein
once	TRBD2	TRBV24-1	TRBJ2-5	TGTGCCCTCGAATTTGCGGGGGATACCCTCCAAGAGACCCAGTACTTC	CALEFAGDTLQETQYF
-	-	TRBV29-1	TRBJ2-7	TGCAGCGCTATGGGGCTGGCACCCCGCTACGAGCAGTACTTC	CSAMGLAPRYEQYF
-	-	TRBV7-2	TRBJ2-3	TGTGCCAGCAGCTTTCGGTTCGGCACAGATACGCAGTATTTT	CASSFRFGTDTQYF
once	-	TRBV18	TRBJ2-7	TGTGCCAGCTCACCCCTTAAGGGGGAAGAGTACGAGCAGTACTTC	CASSPLKGEEYEQYF
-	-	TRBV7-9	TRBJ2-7	TGTGCCAGCAGCTTAGTCGATGGTTACGAGCAGTACTTC	CASSLVDGYEQYF
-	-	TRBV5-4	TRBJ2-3	TGTGCCAGCAGCTTGAAGTTCCTAGATACGCAGTATTTT	CASSLKFLDTQYF
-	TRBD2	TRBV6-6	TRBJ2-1	TGTGCCAGCAAGCCCTCCCGGGACTACTACAATGAGCAGTTCTTC	CASKPSRDYYNEQFF
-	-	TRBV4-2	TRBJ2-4	TGTGCCAGCAGCCAAGTGCCGGGAAACATTCAGTACTTC	CASSQVPGNIQYF
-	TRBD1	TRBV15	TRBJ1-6	TGTGCCACCAGCTCTCGACAGGGGATGGTCTCACCCCTCCACTTT	CATSSRQGMVSPLHF
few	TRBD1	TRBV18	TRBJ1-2	TGTGCCAGCTCATCGGACAGGAACTATGGCTACACCTTC	CASSSDRNYGYTF
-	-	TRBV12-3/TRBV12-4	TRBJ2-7	TGTGCCAGCAGTCTACTCTCCCGTCCCGTCGAGCAGTACTTC	CASSLLSRPVEQYF
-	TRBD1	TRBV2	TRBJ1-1	TGTGCCAGCAGTCCCGGGACAGGGGGGAGAGCTTTCTTT	CASSPGTGGRAFF
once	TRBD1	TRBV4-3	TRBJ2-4	TGCGCCAGCAGCTCTCTCCGGGACAGGGATGCCAAAAACATTCAGTACTTC	CASSSLRDRDAKNIQYF
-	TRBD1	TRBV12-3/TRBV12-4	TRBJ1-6	TGTGCCAGCAGTTTACGCCGACAGGGAAATTCACCCCTCCACTTT	CASSLRRQGNSPLHF
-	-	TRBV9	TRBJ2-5	TGTGCCAGCAGCGTAGTAGACTTAGGGGGGGAGACCCAGTACTTC	CASSVVDLGGETQYF
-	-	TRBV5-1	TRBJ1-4	TGCGCCAGCAGCTTGGGGAGCAGGACGGCAACTAATGAAAAACTGTTTTTT	CASSLGSRTATNEKLFF
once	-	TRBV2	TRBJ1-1	TGTGCCAGCACCGGACAGATAAACACTGAAGCTTTCTTT	CASTGQINTEAFF
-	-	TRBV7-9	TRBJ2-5	TGTGCCAGCAGCTTAGGAGTCGAGACCCAGTACTTC	CASSLGVETQYF
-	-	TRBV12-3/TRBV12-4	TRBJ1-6	TGTGCCAGCCACTCGATCGGGCCTTCACCCCTCCACTTT	CASHSIGPSPLHF
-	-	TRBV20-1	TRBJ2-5	TGCAGTGCTAGAGGGGGGAGCCTCCAAGAGACCCAGTACTTC	CSARGGSLQETQYF
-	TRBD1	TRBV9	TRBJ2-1	TGTGCCAGCAGCGTAGTGGGACAGGGGAAACACAATGAGCAGTTCTTC	CASSVVGQGKHNEQFF
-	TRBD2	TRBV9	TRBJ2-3	TGTGCCAGCAGCGTAGGGGGAGGGGCAGATACGCAGTATTTT	CASSVGGGADTQYF
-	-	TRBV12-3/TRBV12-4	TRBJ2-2	TGTGCCAGCAGACCCTACAGGGACCTAAACACCGGGGAGCTGTTTTTT	CASRPYRDLNTGELFF
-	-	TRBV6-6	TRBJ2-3	TGTGCCAGCAGTTACGTCCCAGATACGCAGTATTTT	CASSYVPDTQYF
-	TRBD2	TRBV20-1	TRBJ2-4	TGCAGTGCGGGACTAGCGGGGGCCATTCAGTACTTC	CSAGLAGAIQYF
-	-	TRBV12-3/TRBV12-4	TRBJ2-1	TGTGCCAGCAGCCCCGGAGAGACCAATGAGCAGTTCTTC	CASSPGETNEQFF
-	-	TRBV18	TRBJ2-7	TGTGCCAGCTCACTGGGACGGAGCTCCTACGAGCAGTACTTC	CASSLGRSSYEQYF
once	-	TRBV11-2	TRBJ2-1	TGTGCCAGCCTACGGGGCACTCGGGAGAATGAGCAGTTCTTC	CASLRGTRENEQFF
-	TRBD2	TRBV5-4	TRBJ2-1	TGTGCCAGCAGCCCTAGAGGAGGCGGGGGACTCTACAATGAGCAGTTCTTC	CASSPRGGGGLYNEQFF
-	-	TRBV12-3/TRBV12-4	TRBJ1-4	TGTGCCAGCAGTTTAAGAGCTTCTAATGAAAAACTGTTTTTT	CASSLRASNEKLFF
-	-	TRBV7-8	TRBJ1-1	TGTGCCAGCTTAGGGCACACTGAAGCTTTCTTT	CASLGHTEAFF
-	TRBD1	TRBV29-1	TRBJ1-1	TGCAGCGTTGGCGGTGTGACAGGGGGCGATCCTGAAGCTTTCTTT	CSVGGVTGGDPEAFF
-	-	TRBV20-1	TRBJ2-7	TGCAGTGCTACACGGGGGAACTACGAGCAGTACTTC	CSATRGNYEQYF
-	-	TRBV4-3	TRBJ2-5	TGCGCCAGCAGCTGGCGGGAGACCCAGTACTTC	CASSWRETQYF
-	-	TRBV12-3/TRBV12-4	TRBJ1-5	TGTGCCAGCACCCTTAGCCAAGGTCAGCCCCAGCATTTT	CASTLSQGQPQHF
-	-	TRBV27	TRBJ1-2	TGTGCCAGCAGTTTTTTTGGGGGGGGCTACACCTTC	CASSFFGGGYTF
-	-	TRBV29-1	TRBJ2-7	TGCAGCGCTGGAGAGGGGGGAGGCGAGCAGTACTTC	CSAGEGGGEQYF
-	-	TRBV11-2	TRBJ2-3	TGTGCCAGCAGTCGAGGGGGGGCCATTGAAGATACGCAGTATTTT	CASSRGGAIEDTQYF
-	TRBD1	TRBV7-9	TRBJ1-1	TGTGCCAGCAGCCGGACAGGTTGGGATTTTGAAGCTTTCTTT	CASSRTGWDFEAFF
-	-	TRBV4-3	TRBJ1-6	TGCGCCAGCAGCCAAGGTGGCCTCCATAATTCACCCCTCCACTTT	CASSQGGLHNSPLHF
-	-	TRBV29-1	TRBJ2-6	TGCAGCGTTGCACCAACTGGGGCCAACGTCCTGACTTTC	CSVAPTGANVLTF
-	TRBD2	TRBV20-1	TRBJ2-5	TGCAGTGCTTCGATTACTAGCGAAGAGACCCAGTACTTC	CSASITSEETQYF
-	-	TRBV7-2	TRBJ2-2	TGTGCCAGCAGCTTAGGGGCTAAGGCAGGGGAGCTGTTTTTT	CASSLGAKAGELFF
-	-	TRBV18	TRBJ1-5	TGTGCCAGCTCAGAGGTTAGGGATCAGCCCCAGCATTTT	CASSEVRDQPQHF
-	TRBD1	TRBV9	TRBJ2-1	TGTGCCAGCAGCGCGCTCAAGGGACAGGGTTACAATGAGCAGTTCTTC	CASSALKGQGYNEQFF
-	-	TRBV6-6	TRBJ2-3	TGTGCCAGCAGTCACCAAGACCCAGATACGCAGTATTTT	CASSHQDPDTQYF
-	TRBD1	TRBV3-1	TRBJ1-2	TGTGCCAGCAGCCTCCAGACAGGGGGCTTGGGTGGCTACACCTTC	CASSLQTGGLGGYTF
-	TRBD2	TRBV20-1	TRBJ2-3	TGCAGTGCTAGACTAGCGGGGAACACAGATACGCAGTATTTT	CSARLAGNTDTQYF
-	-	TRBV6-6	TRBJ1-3	TGTGCCAGCCTTGGGACATCCTCTGGAAACACCATATATTTT	CASLGTSSGNTIYF
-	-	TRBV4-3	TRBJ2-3	TGCGCCAGCAGCCAGTCCCTGGATACGCAGTATTTT	CASSQSLDTQYF
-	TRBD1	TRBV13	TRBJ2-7	TGTGCCAGCAGCGCTAGAGGGCGGCGGACAGGGGAGAAGTTCGAGCAGTACTTC	CASSARGRRTGEKFEQYF
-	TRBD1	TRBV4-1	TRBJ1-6	TGCGCCAGCAGCCAGCCGGGACAGGCTTATAATTCACCCCTCCACTTT	CASSQPGQAYNSPLHF
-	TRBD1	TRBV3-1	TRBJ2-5	TGTGCCAGCAGCCGTAGGGGACAGGGGATAGAGACCCAGTACTTC	CASSRRGQGIETQYF
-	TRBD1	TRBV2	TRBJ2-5	TGTGCCAGCACGGGACAGGCTAACCAAGAGACCCAGTACTTC	CASTGQANQETQYF
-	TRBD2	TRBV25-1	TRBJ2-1	TGTGCCAGCAGCAGAAACCTAGCGGGGGGGGCCACTTTC	CASSRNLAGGATF
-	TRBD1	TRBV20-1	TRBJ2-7	TGCAGTGCTCGGGACAGGGTAGGATACGAGCAGTACTTC	CSARDRVGYEQYF
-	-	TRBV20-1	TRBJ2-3	TGCAGTGCTGTTACGGGGGGCCTAGATACGCAGTATTTT	CSAVTGGLDTQYF